Presented here are 9 T cell receptor beta chains from one specimen sequenced in a study of T cell repertoires in cytomegalovirus infection. TCRdb itself ran the reads through MiXCR, one entry per CDR3 protein. Among around 260,000 distinct CDR3 sequences listed, 25% were seen once. Sequencing input: PBMCs. All receptors come from a human donor in good health (CMV status not recorded). Some clones in this sample may be carry-over from other donors' samples.

There are a few counts of this clonotype. The chain links TRBV19 to TRBJ1-1, with a possible D match to TRBD1 (6 bases). Germline V gene lookup returns CDR1 LNHDA and CDR2 SQIVND (reference sequence). The CDR3 contains 15 residues. V was clipped by 5 bases and J by 10 bases, with 23 bases between them. The DNA for the CDR3 is TGTGCCAGTAGTTTAATCCCACAGGGCCGCCGAGGAGCTTTCTTT. Protein: CASSLIPQGRRGAFF.

This clonotype has at least ten counts. The rearrangement joins TRBV25-1 to TRBJ2-1, with TRBD2 identical over 8 bases. Germline loops: CDR1 MGHDK, CDR2 SYGVNS. This CDR3 is built from 12 residues. With 7 bases clipped from V and 9 bases from J, the junction kept 5 bases outside the gene matches. The CDR3 DNA is TGTGCCAGCAATTTCGGGGGGGCTGAGCAGTTCTTC. Translating it yields CASNFGGAEQFF.

The chain carries TRBV6-5 and TRBJ2-1, with D uncertain. Deletions cut 4 bases from V and 5 bases from J, with 6 bases between. The CDR3 totals 12 residues. Germline V CDR1 and CDR2: MNHEY, SVGAGI. For the CDR3, the DNA is TGTGCCAGCAGTTCTTGGGACAATGAGCAGTTCTTC. It is translated as CASSSWDNEQFF.

This clonotype has a count of ten or more. The chain has TRBV11-2 and TRBJ2-7, with 7 bases that match TRBD1. This CDR3 contains 14 residues. The germline V gene has CDR1 SGHAT and CDR2 FQNNGV. J was trimmed by 6 bases and V by 2 bases; bases with no gene match: 7. In DNA form, the CDR3 reads TGTGCCAGCAGCTTAAAAGCAGGACAGGCCGAGCAGTACTTC. This codes for CASSLKAGQAEQYF.

This rearrangement joins TRBV29-1 to TRBJ1-1; 8 nucleotides agree with TRBD1. The germline gives CDR1 SQVTM, CDR2 ANQGSEA. The trim removed 4 bases at V and 6 bases at J, leaving 4 bases unmatched. The CDR3 contains 12 residues. DNA of the CDR3: TGCAGCGTTGGACAGGGGAGATCTGAAGCTTTCTTT. It is translated as CSVGQGRSEAFF.

A few counts support this clonotype. The gene calls are TRBV6-2 or TRBV6-3 and TRBJ2-2; 13 bases align to TRBD2. Germline CDR1 MNHEY, CDR2 SVGEGT. The J segment lost 0 bases and the V segment lost 4 bases, leaving 2 bases of the junction unmatched. The CDR3 is made up of 17 amino acids. Written as DNA, the CDR3 is TGTGCCAGCAGTTCGGGACTAGCGGGATCGAACACCGGGGAGCTGTTTTTT. Translated, it gives CASSSGLAGSNTGELFF.

The chain combines TRBV5-5 with TRBJ2-1; 12 nucleotides match TRBD2. Losses at the gene ends were 3 bases for V and 0 bases for J; bases not matched to a gene: 4. The CDR3 contains 17 residues. Germline lookup yields CDR1 SGHKS and CDR2 YYEKEE (reference sequence). In DNA form, the CDR3 reads TGTGCCAGCAGCTCTCTAGCGGGGGGGAGCTCCTACAATGAGCAGTTCTTC. Translation gives CASSSLAGGSSYNEQFF. The full variable domain, rest sourced from reference TRBV5-5 and TRBJ2-1, is DAGVTQSPTHLIKTRGQQVTLRCSPISGHKSVSWYQQVLGQGPQFIFQYYEKEERGRGNFPDRFSARQFPNYSSELNVNALLLGDSALYLCASSSLAGGSSYNEQFFGPGTRLTVL.

This clonotype was seen only a few times. CDR3 sequence: CASSQGLTSNQPQHF. CDR3 sequence (DNA): TGTGCCAGCAGCCAGGGACTTACGAGCAATCAGCCCCAGCATTTT. V usage is TRBV7-2 and J usage is TRBJ1-5; D perhaps matches TRBD1 (5 bases). The CDR3 length is 15 residues. The V end was cut by 5 bases, the J end by 1 base, with 12 bases between. Germline CDR1 SGHTA, CDR2 FQGNSA.

The chain is built from TRBV29-1 and TRBJ1-5; 7 positions agree with TRBD1. Germline lookup yields CDR1 SQVTM and CDR2 ANQGSEA. Losses at the gene ends were 7 bases for V and 8 bases for J; bases not matched to a gene: 8. The CDR3 consists of 12 residues. The CDR3 DNA follows: TGCAGCGCAGGGGACAGTTGGAAGCCCCAGCATTTT. Translation: CSAGDSWKPQHF. The full variable domain, completed using reference TRBV29-1 and TRBJ1-5, is SAVISQKPSRDICQRGTSLTIQCQVDSQVTMMFWYRQQPGQSLTLIATANQGSEATYESGFVIDKFPISRPNLTFSTLTVSNMSPEDSSIYLCSAGDSWKPQHFGDGTRLSIL.